The next 27 T cell receptor beta chains were all read from a single sample in a study of shared clonotypes between healthy human individuals. TCRdb keeps only in-frame clones here, not all; method: immunoSEQ multiplex PCR. Counted here are around 1.9 million clones, around 93% occurring once; the ten biggest clones make up 1.5% to 2%. Naive CD8 cells were CD45RO-negative, positively selected for CCR7, excluding terminally differentiated effector memory CD45RA+ cells. The sequenced material came from naive CD8+ T cells from PBMCs. These receptor sequences come from a man aged 18 to 30 in good health. Some clones in this sample may be carry-over from other donors' samples.

This clone was detected only once. The V call is TRBV7-9, the J call TRBJ1-1, with 7 bases matching TRBD1. CDR3 size: 15 residues. Germline assignment: CDR1 SEHNR and CDR2 FQNEAQ (reference sequence). J lost 2 bases, V lost 1 base, and 4 bases had no gene match. The CDR3 DNA reads as TGTGCCAGCAGCTTAGGGGGACAGAGTAACACTGAAGCTTTCTTT. Encoded protein: CASSLGGQSNTEAFF.

The J gene is TRBJ2-3, the V gene TRBV5-1; D is perhaps TRBD2 (6 bases). The CDR3 loop spans 15 amino acids. The germline CDR1 and CDR2 sequences are SGHRS and YFSETQ. V was clipped by 4 bases and J by 4 bases, with 16 bases between them. CDR3 sequence: CASSHLLGLADTQYF. In DNA, the CDR3 is TGCGCCAGCAGCCACCTTCTGGGACTTGCAGATACGCAGTATTTT.

This clone has just one count. V gene TRBV27 combines with J gene TRBJ2-2; 9 bases are shared with TRBD2. After removal of 3 bases from V and 4 bases from J, the junction contained 12 bases not matched to a gene. Germline lookup yields CDR1 MNHEY and CDR2 SMNVEV (reference sequence). This CDR3 is built from 18 residues. The CDR3 spells CASSLRRGSGSSTGELFF. The CDR3 nucleotides read TGTGCCAGCAGTTTGCGGAGGGGTAGCGGGAGTAGCACCGGGGAGCTGTTTTTT.

CDR3 DNA: TGTGCCAGTAGTATGGCACTGAGCTCCTACGAGCAGTACTTC. This codes for CASSMALSSYEQYF. The chain links TRBV19 to TRBJ2-7, with no clear D. V was pared by 3 bases and J by 0 bases, with 9 bases between. The CDR3 is 14 residues long. The germline gives CDR1 LNHDA, CDR2 SQIVND (reference sequence).

This chain connects TRBV6-1 to TRBJ1-1; 9 nucleotides match TRBD1. The germline gives CDR1 MNHNS, CDR2 SASEGT. The junction had 4 bases not matched to a gene; V was cut back by 10 bases and J by 1 base. The CDR3 covers 13 residues. In nucleotides, the CDR3 is TGTGCCACCTCGACAGGGGGGAACACTGAAGCTTTCTTT. Residues: CATSTGGNTEAFF.

A note on this clone: Distinct nucleotide sequences in the sample also encode this CDR3. V gene TRBV4-1 combines with J gene TRBJ2-1; D possibly matches TRBD1 or TRBD2 (5 bases each). With 0 bases removed from V and 9 bases from J, the gap between germline ends came to 6 bases. The CDR3 sequence is 12 residues long. CDR1 is MGHRA, CDR2 YSYEKL, per germline. The CDR3 region is CASSQDGGEQFF. The DNA of the CDR3 is TGCGCCAGCAGCCAAGATGGGGGTGAGCAGTTCTTC.

The chain carries TRBV10-1 and TRBJ2-3; 8 bases map to TRBD2. Germline V gene data show CDR1 as WNHNN and CDR2 as SYGVQD (reference sequence). The CDR3 contains 15 residues. After removal of 3 bases from V and 2 bases from J, the junction contained 4 bases not matched to a gene. DNA of the CDR3: TGCGCCAGCAGTGATCTAGCGGGTATCACAGATACGCAGTATTTT. This translates into CASSDLAGITDTQYF.

CDR3 sequence (DNA): TGCGCCAGCAGCTTGGCTTTCGCCATCTCCTACGAGCAGTACTTC. Its translation is CASSLAFAISYEQYF. The rearrangement links TRBV5-1 to TRBJ2-7; D call uncertain. Deletions cut 0 bases from V and 0 bases from J, with 10 bases between. This CDR3 spans 15 amino acids. The germline V gene encodes CDR1 SGHRS and CDR2 YFSETQ.

This chain connects TRBV4-1 to TRBJ2-7; the D gene is possibly TRBD1 (6 bases). Between the trimmed V and J ends, which lost 0 bases and 0 bases, there was a span of 12 bases. The CDR3 loop spans 16 amino acids. Germline loops: CDR1 MGHRA, CDR2 YSYEKL. CDR3 sequence: CASSQDGTLFSYEQYF. In DNA form, the CDR3 reads TGCGCCAGCAGCCAAGATGGGACACTTTTCTCCTACGAGCAGTACTTC.

This chain joins TRBV27 and TRBJ2-1; D may be TRBD1 (6 bases). Germline-derived CDR1 and CDR2 are MNHEY and SMNVEV (reference sequence). Trimming stripped 6 bases from V and 10 bases from J, with 22 bases between. The CDR3 covers 15 residues. The DNA of the CDR3 is TGTGCCAGCAGACTAATTCGTCCGGCAGGGGTGGAGCAGTTCTTC. Residues: CASRLIRPAGVEQFF.

Of note for this clone: This specimen includes other DNA sequences encoding the same CDR3. The CDR3 here is CASSSYYEQYF. Written as DNA, the CDR3 is TGTGCCAGCAGCTCGTATTACGAGCAGTACTTC. The chain links TRBV7-9 to TRBJ2-7; D not certain. V was pared by 4 bases and J by 4 bases, with 5 bases between. CDR1 is SEHNR and CDR2 is FQNEAQ in the germline V gene (reference sequence). The CDR3 is made up of 11 amino acids.

V and J are TRBV29-1 and TRBJ2-7; 7 bases are a match to TRBD1. With V trimmed by 4 bases and J by 4 bases, 10 bases remained unmatched. Germline CDR1 reads SQVTM; CDR2 reads ANQGSEA. The length of the CDR3 is 14 residues. The CDR3 DNA is TGCAGCGTTGCCCGTGGGGACAGAAATTACGAGCAGTACTTC. Protein: CSVARGDRNYEQYF.

The genes are TRBV7-6 and TRBJ2-3, with D tentatively TRBD1 or TRBD2 (6 bases each). The ends were cut back, 5 bases at V and 0 bases at J, with 15 bases in the middle. Germline-derived CDR1 and CDR2 are SGHVS and FNYEAQ. The CDR3 sequence is 16 residues long. The CDR3 DNA follows: TGTGCCAGCAGCCCCCGACTAGGGGGTAGCACAGATACGCAGTATTTT. It yields the protein CASSPRLGGSTDTQYF. The full variable domain, rest sourced from reference TRBV7-6 and TRBJ2-3, is GAGVSQSPRYKVTKRGQDVALRCDPISGHVSLYWYRQALGQGPEFLTYFNYEAQQDKSGLPNDRFSAERPEGSISTLTIQRTEQRDSAMYRCASSPRLGGSTDTQYFGPGTRLTVL.

The chain is built from TRBV19 and TRBJ1-1; a possible D gene is TRBD1 (6 bases). The CDR3 is made up of 14 amino acids. Germline V CDR1 and CDR2: LNHDA, SQIVND (reference sequence). Trimming stripped 7 bases from V and 1 base from J, with 13 bases between. The CDR3 DNA sequence: TGTGCCAGTAACGTCAGGGGTTGGAACACTGAAGCTTTCTTT. Its protein is CASNVRGWNTEAFF.

The chain links TRBV19 to TRBJ2-1; TRBD1 agrees at 8 bases. CDR3 length equals 18 residues. The V gene's germline CDR1 is LNHDA and CDR2 SQIVND (reference sequence). V was pared by 5 bases and J by 4 bases, with 16 bases of the junction left unmatched. CDR3 sequence (DNA): TGTGCCAGTAGTGTACGGCCCCGGGACAGGAGGACGTACAATGAGCAGTTCTTC. Its protein product is CASSVRPRDRRTYNEQFF.

V gene TRBV7-9 combines with J gene TRBJ2-5; D is possibly TRBD2 (7 bases). The CDR3 is 15 residues long. Germline values: CDR1 SEHNR, CDR2 FQNEAQ (reference sequence). V lost 4 bases to trimming and J lost 4 bases, with 16 bases between them. In DNA, the CDR3 is TGTGCCAGCAGCTCGACGGGGGGCGTAGGAGAGACCCAGTACTTC. Its translation: CASSSTGGVGETQYF.

This clone was seen only once. The same CDR3 is also encoded by other DNA sequences in this sample. The rearrangement uses TRBV19 and TRBJ1-1; possible D gene TRBD1, 5 bases. CDR1 is LNHDA and CDR2 is SQIVND in the germline V gene (reference sequence). CDR3 size: 14 residues. V was cut by 2 bases and J by 1 base, with 8 bases left in between. The CDR3 here is CASSIQGPNTEAFF. The CDR3 coding sequence is TGTGCCAGTAGTATACAGGGCCCGAACACTGAAGCTTTCTTT.

Of note for this clone: The sample contains more than one DNA sequence encoding this CDR3. The gene calls are TRBV7-9 and TRBJ2-1; no definite D call. CDR1 and CDR2 from the germline V gene are SEHNR and FQNEAQ (reference sequence). V was clipped by 3 bases and J by 9 bases, with 9 bases between them. This CDR3 region has 12 residues. CDR3 in amino acids: CASSLGPAEQFF. Here the CDR3 DNA reads TGTGCCAGCAGCTTGGGCCCGGCTGAGCAGTTCTTC. Using reference TRBV7-9 and TRBJ2-1 for the parts outside the CDR3, the full variable domain is DTGVSQNPRHKITKRGQNVTFRCDPISEHNRLYWYRQTLGQGPEFLTYFQNEAQLEKSRLLSDRFSAERPKGSFSTLEIQRTEQGDSAMYLCASSLGPAEQFFGPGTRLTVL.

The chain joins TRBV27 to TRBJ2-7, with 7 bases aligning to TRBD1. The CDR3 is made up of 15 amino acids. Losses at the gene ends were 6 bases for V and 6 bases for J; bases not matched to a gene: 14. Germline V gene lookup returns CDR1 MNHEY and CDR2 SMNVEV (reference sequence). DNA for the CDR3: TGTGCCAGCAGCGGTACAGGGGCCATTGGGTTCGAGCAGTACTTC. Residues: CASSGTGAIGFEQYF.

This clone was found a few times. This chain uses TRBV4-2 with TRBJ2-4; 7 bases fit TRBD2. Germline V lookup: CDR1 LGHNA, CDR2 YNFKEQ. The CDR3 loop spans 14 amino acids. After removal of 1 base from V and 8 bases from J, the junction contained 5 bases not matched to a gene. The CDR3 reads CASSQVWGGDIQYF. Written as DNA, the CDR3 is TGTGCCAGCAGCCAAGTTTGGGGAGGGGACATTCAGTACTTC.

This clone is a singleton in its sample. The rearrangement links TRBV7-2 to TRBJ2-1; the match to TRBD2 covers 9 bases. From germline, CDR1 is SGHTA and CDR2 FQGNSA. Trimming took 5 bases from V and 0 from J; bases not matched to a gene: 2. The length of the CDR3 is 15 residues. Here the CDR3 reads CASSGSGGSYNEQFF. The CDR3 bases are TGTGCCAGCAGCGGTAGCGGGGGCTCCTACAATGAGCAGTTCTTC.

This chain joins TRBV9 and TRBJ2-1; 8 nucleotides match TRBD2. The CDR3 runs to 16 residues. Germline assignment: CDR1 SGDLS and CDR2 YYNGEE. V shed 3 bases and J 4 bases; nucleotides not matched to a gene: 9. Written as DNA, the CDR3 is TGTGCCAGCAGCGAACGTCCGGGGGGGCCATACAATGAGCAGTTCTTC. Amino acid sequence: CASSERPGGPYNEQFF.

The chain employs TRBV4-1 and TRBJ1-2; the D is unclear. The V gene lost 2 bases and the J gene lost 2 bases, with 9 bases spanning the gap. In germline, CDR1 is MGHRA, CDR2 YSYEKL. CDR3 size: 14 residues. CDR3: CASSQRTLNYGYTF. The CDR3 bases are TGCGCCAGCAGCCAAAGGACCTTAAACTATGGCTACACCTTC.

The J gene is TRBJ2-7, the V gene TRBV28, with a tentative D call TRBD1 (6 bases). This CDR3 spans 13 amino acids. Germline V gene lookup returns CDR1 MDHEN and CDR2 SYDVKM. Trimming took 8 bases from V and 0 from J, leaving 11 bases between them. The CDR3 region has the DNA TGTGCCAGCCAGGGGCGCAGCTCCTACGAGCAGTACTTC. Its translation: CASQGRSSYEQYF.

V and J are TRBV19 and TRBJ2-7, with TRBD2 identical over 7 bases. Losses at the gene ends were 4 bases for V and 2 bases for J; bases not matched to a gene: 5. In germline, CDR1 is LNHDA, CDR2 SQIVND (reference sequence). CDR3 length equals 14 residues. CDR3 loop: CASSTLASAYEQYF. The CDR3 nucleotides are TGTGCCAGTAGTACACTAGCGTCAGCCTACGAGCAGTACTTC.

The chain combines TRBV27 with TRBJ2-3; the D gene is possibly TRBD1 (6 bases). Germline V gene data show CDR1 as MNHEY and CDR2 as SMNVEV (reference sequence). V lost 3 bases and J 3 bases, leaving 16 bases between the germline ends. This CDR3 has 16 residues. The CDR3 loop reads CASSLNRVSATDTQYF. CDR3 coding DNA: TGTGCCAGCAGTTTGAACAGGGTGTCGGCAACAGATACGCAGTATTTT.

The CDR3 here is CASSLSTGTQLAKNIQYF. DNA for the CDR3: TGTGCCAGCAGCCTATCCACAGGAACCCAACTAGCCAAAAACATTCAGTACTTC. The V call is TRBV28, the J call TRBJ2-4; D perhaps matches TRBD1 (5 bases). The CDR3 totals 18 residues. Deletions cut 6 bases from V and 0 bases from J, with 21 bases between. Germline V gene lookup returns CDR1 MDHEN and CDR2 SYDVKM.